This T cell receptor (beta chain) is drawn from a study of CD8+CD57+ T cells in acquired aplastic anemia. Genomic DNA was employed as the template in profiling TCR beta VDJ and CDR3. MiXCR, run by TCRdb on the reads, gives a single entry per CDR3 protein. The data contain over 150,000 distinct CDR3 sequences, less than 60% of them singletons. The patients chosen for sequencing had shown expansion of CD8+CD57+ cells (detected by flow cytometry). Remarks on this clonotype: Just one base apart from a much larger clone, this may be a read error.

After removal of 2 bases from V and 7 bases from J, the junction contained 9 bases not matched to a gene. CDR1 is MNHEY, CDR2 SVGAGI, per germline. The CDR3 loop spans 16 amino acids. The TCR comes from a human donor with aplastic anemia. V gene TRBV6-5 combines with J gene TRBJ2-1; 9 nucleotides match TRBD1. The sample taken for sequencing was sorted CD4+, CD8+, or CD8+CD57+ T cells (not recorded which) from PBMCs. The CDR3 reads CASSYANRGQSNEQFF. Written as DNA, the CDR3 is TGTGCCAGCAGTTACGCTAACAGGGGGCAGTCGAATGAGCAGTTCTTC.